This T cell receptor beta chain was obtained from a study of T cell responses to AZD1222 COVID-19 vaccine. Study observations and caveats: At baseline, just a handful of AZD1222 recipients tested seropositive. Donors were mostly white British, more females; clonal diversity possibly underestimated. No repertoire was sampled before or during the peak T cell response, only after it.

The junction had 5 bases not matched to a gene; V was cut back by 3 bases and J by 5 bases. The germline CDR1 and CDR2 sequences are SGHNT and YYREEE (reference sequence). The CDR3 sequence is 14 residues long. Notes on this clone: Its target is unknown.

Clones were sequenced by immunoSEQ multiplex PCR, and TCRdb holds only the in-frame ones, with some missing. The sample includes about 110,000 clones, roughly nine tenths of them seen just once. The gene calls are TRBV5-4 and TRBJ1-5, with TRBD1 matching over 7 bases. The clonotype was recovered from an adult who received the AZD1222 COVID-19 vaccine. Sequenced here: peripheral blood, sampled 28 days after the second AZD1222 dose. CDR3 in DNA: TGTGCCAGCAGCTCCGGACAGGCTGATCAGCCCCAGCATTTT. Amino acids: CASSSGQADQPQHF.